This T cell receptor (beta chain) derives from a study of blood T cell repertoires in COVID-19. Background on the study: Some COVID-19 samples were acute and others convalescent; all came from the United States, Italy and Spain. T cells, B-cell-depleted T cells, or PBMCs supplied cDNA or gDNA.

The CDR3 covers 15 residues. V was clipped by 5 bases and J by 0 bases; unmatched bases: 5. The germline CDR1 and CDR2 sequences are LNHDA and SQIVND (reference sequence). Under the authors' procedure: Amplifying reference gene primers gave estimates of nucleated cell counts. Data came from immunoSEQ multiplex PCR; TCRdb stores just in-frame clones and leaves some out. D and trimming come from the DNA, and the V and J calls and clone size come from that table. Found here are under 130,000 clones, around nine tenths of them singletons; the top ten hold approximately 3.1%. The genes are TRBV19 and TRBJ1-1; 8 nucleotides align to TRBD1. Sequencing used peripheral blood. The TCR comes from a man in his fifties or sixties in a cohort sampled during active COVID-19. The CDR3 sequence is CASSYLTGVNTEAFF. In nucleotides, the CDR3 is TGTGCCAGTAGTTACTTGACAGGGGTGAACACTGAAGCTTTCTTT.